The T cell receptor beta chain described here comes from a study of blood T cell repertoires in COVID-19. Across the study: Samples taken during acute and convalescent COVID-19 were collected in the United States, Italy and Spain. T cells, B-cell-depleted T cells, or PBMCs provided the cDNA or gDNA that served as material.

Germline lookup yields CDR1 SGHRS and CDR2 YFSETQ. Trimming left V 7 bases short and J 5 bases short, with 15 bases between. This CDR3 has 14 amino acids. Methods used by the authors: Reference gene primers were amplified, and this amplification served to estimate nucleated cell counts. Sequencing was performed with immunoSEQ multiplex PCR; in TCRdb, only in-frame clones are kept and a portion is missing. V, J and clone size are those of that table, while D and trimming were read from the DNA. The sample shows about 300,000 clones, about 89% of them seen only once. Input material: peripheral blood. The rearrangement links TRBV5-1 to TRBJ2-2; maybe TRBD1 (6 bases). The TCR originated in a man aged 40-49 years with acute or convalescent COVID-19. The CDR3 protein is CASAVYRETGELFF. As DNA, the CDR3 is TGCGCCAGCGCCGTCTACAGGGAAACCGGGGAGCTGTTTTTT.